This TCR beta chain was found in a study of shared clonotypes between healthy human individuals. This clone is a singleton in its sample. Its antigen is as yet unknown. This CDR3 is built from 16 residues. V lost 4 bases to trimming and J lost 6 bases; unmatched junction nucleotides: 7. CDR1 ENHRY and CDR2 SYGVKD come from the germline V gene. Deep-level assay runs were performed. The method was immunoSEQ multiplex PCR; TCRdb's version includes in-frame clones alone and lacks a portion of them. The table includes over 800,000 clones, about 91% detected once. Naive CD8 cells lacked CD45RO and underwent positive selection for CCR7, leaving out terminally differentiated effector memory CD45RA+ cells. Study conclusions and caveats: Tissues were not sampled, only blood, and their repertoires likely differ.

The sample was naive CD8+ T cells sorted from blood. This chain connects TRBV10-3 to TRBJ2-1; 12 bases align to TRBD2. This TCR derives from a man aged 25-45 years in good health. The CDR3 here is CAISGLAGVVGNEQFF. In DNA, the CDR3 is TGTGCCATCAGTGGACTAGCGGGAGTTGTCGGCAATGAGCAGTTCTTC.